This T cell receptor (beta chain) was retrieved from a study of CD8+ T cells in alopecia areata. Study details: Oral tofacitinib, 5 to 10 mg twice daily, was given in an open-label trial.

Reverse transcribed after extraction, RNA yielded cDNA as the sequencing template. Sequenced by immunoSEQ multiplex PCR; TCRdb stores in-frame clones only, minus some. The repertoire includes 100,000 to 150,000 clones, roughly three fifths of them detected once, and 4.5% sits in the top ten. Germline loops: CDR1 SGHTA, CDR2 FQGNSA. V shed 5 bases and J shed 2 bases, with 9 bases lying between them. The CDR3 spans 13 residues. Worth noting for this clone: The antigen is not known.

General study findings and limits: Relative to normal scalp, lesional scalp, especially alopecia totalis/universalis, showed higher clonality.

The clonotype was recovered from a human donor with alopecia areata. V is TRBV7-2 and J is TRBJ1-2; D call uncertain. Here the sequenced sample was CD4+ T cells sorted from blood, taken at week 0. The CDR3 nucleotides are TGTGCCAGCAGCCGAACCGGGAACTATGGCTACACCTTC. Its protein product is CASSRTGNYGYTF.